The clone carrying this TCR beta chain has more than one count but fewer than ten. The antigen remains undetermined. V lost 1 base, J lost 7 bases, and 4 bases lay in between. The germline CDR1 and CDR2 sequences are SGHRS and YFSETQ. This CDR3 region has 11 residues. The data derive from a study of PD-1 blockade in classical Hodgkin lymphoma. Study-wide results and caveats: Complete responders' baseline diversity resembled that of newly diagnosed patients.

Described time point: cycle 4 day 1 (C4D1), after more than 5 weeks of nivolumab. Brentuximab vedotin exposure varied, and every patient relapsed after autologous stem cell transplantation. Starting with thawed PBMCs, CD4+ T cells were purified by magnetic negative selection. Sequencing was performed with immunoSEQ multiplex PCR; in TCRdb, only in-frame clones are kept and a portion is missing. The sample comprises tens of thousands of clones, 70% to 85% of which are singletons, and approximately 0.52% rests with the top ten. The genes are TRBV5-1 and TRBJ2-3; D is unclear. The clonotype originates from a human donor with classical Hodgkin lymphoma. The sequences come from CD4+ T cells from blood, collected before the fourth cycle of nivolumab. The CDR3 sequence: CASSLINTQYF. The CDR3 DNA follows: TGCGCCAGCAGCTTGATAAATACGCAGTATTTT.